What follows are 5 T cell receptor beta chains derived from one specimen sequenced in a study of CD8+ T cells in alopecia areata. cDNA serving as the sequencing template came from extracted, reverse transcribed RNA. The assay was immunoSEQ multiplex PCR, and TCRdb's table has in-frame clones only and misses some. This sample has some 51,000 clones, with 96% found just once. Specimen: CD8+ T cells sorted from blood, collected at week 0. The receptor source for this set is a human donor with alopecia areata.

This clone was seen a single time. The chain links TRBV12-5 to TRBJ2-7, with D unresolved. The CDR3 consists of 11 residues. In germline, CDR1 is LGHNT, CDR2 FRNRAP. V was trimmed by 6 bases and J by 5 bases, leaving 8 bases between them. The CDR3 region has the DNA TGTGCTAGTGGCTTATCGGACGAGCAGTACTTC. Translated, it gives CASGLSDEQYF.

The rearrangement links TRBV4-1 to TRBJ2-5, with TRBD2 matching over 8 bases. This CDR3 contains 18 residues. Germline assignment: CDR1 MGHRA and CDR2 YSYEKL. Germline trimming cut 0 bases from V and 4 bases from J; bases unmatched to any gene: 13. Here the CDR3 reads CASSQDNTGGAALETQYF. In DNA form, the CDR3 reads TGCGCCAGCAGCCAAGACAACACCGGGGGGGCCGCATTAGAGACCCAGTACTTC.

The chain is built from TRBV7-2 and TRBJ2-2; 8 bases are shared with TRBD1. The CDR3 consists of 13 residues. Per germline, CDR1 SGHTA and CDR2 FQGNSA. Germline trimming cut 5 bases from V and 7 bases from J; bases unmatched to any gene: 3. CDR3 DNA sequence: TGTGCCAGCAGCGGAACAGGGGGCGGGGAGCTGTTTTTT. Translated, it gives CASSGTGGGELFF.

The chain joins TRBV7-8 to TRBJ2-3, with no clear D. This CDR3 comprises 12 residues. Trimming stripped 3 bases from V and 6 bases from J, with 7 bases between. Per the germline V gene, CDR1 is SGHVS and CDR2 is FQNEAQ. This chain's CDR3 is CASSLVKDTQYF. The CDR3 DNA reads as TGTGCCAGCAGCTTGGTTAAGGATACGCAGTATTTT.

The rearrangement joins TRBV19 to TRBJ2-1; D is unresolved. Deletions cut 5 bases from V and 9 bases from J, with 17 bases between. The CDR3 totals 14 residues. Germline CDR1 is LNHDA and CDR2 is SQIVND (reference sequence). CDR3 nucleotide sequence: TGTGCCAGTAGTCCCCGCCGAAGCTTGGGTGAGCAGTTCTTC. Its translation: CASSPRRSLGEQFF.